A single sample gave rise to the 27 T cell receptor beta chains below, sequenced in a study of blood T cell repertoires in COVID-19. Sequenced by immunoSEQ multiplex PCR; TCRdb stores in-frame clones only, minus some. The sample has some 250,000 clones; 75% to 90% are singletons. Sequenced: PBMCs or T cells enriched from blood (not recorded which). The origin of the receptors is a woman in her forties with acute COVID-19.

This clone was picked up a small number of times. This rearrangement joins TRBV11-2 to TRBJ2-1, with 12 bases identical to TRBD2. This CDR3 comprises 16 residues. Germline lookup yields CDR1 SGHAT and CDR2 FQNNGV. V was clipped by 0 bases and J by 7 bases; unmatched bases: 4. The CDR3: CASSLETSGRSNEQFF. The CDR3 DNA follows: TGTGCCAGCAGCTTAGAGACTAGCGGGAGATCGAATGAGCAGTTCTTC. Supplemented by reference TRBV11-2 and TRBJ2-1, the full variable domain reads EAGVAQSPRYKIIEKRQSVAFWCNPISGHATLYWYQQILGQGPKLLIQFQNNGVVDDSQLPKDRFSAERLKGVDSTLKIQPAKLEDSAVYLCASSLETSGRSNEQFFGPGTRLTVL.

The rearrangement uses TRBV7-9 and TRBJ1-6; 12 bases are shared with TRBD1. The CDR3 totals 16 residues. V was pared by 4 bases and J by 8 bases, with 6 bases of the junction left unmatched. The V gene's germline CDR1 is SEHNR and CDR2 FQNEAQ (reference sequence). The DNA of the CDR3 is TGTGCCAGCAGCTCCCGGGACAGGGGGCTGGATTCACCCCTCCACTTT. Translation: CASSSRDRGLDSPLHF.

This clone occurred once. This chain links TRBV24-1 with TRBJ1-2; D unresolved. CDR3 length: 15 amino acids. Per germline, CDR1 KGHDR and CDR2 SFDVKD. V was pared by 9 bases and J by 2 bases, with 18 bases between. The CDR3 DNA reads TGTGCCACCTCAGGTGGAGCGGTGACCAACTATGGCTACACCTTC. This gives the protein CATSGGAVTNYGYTF.

In its sample, this clone was seen a few times. The J gene is TRBJ1-2, the V gene TRBV27, with TRBD1 matching 8 bases. V trimming: 5 bases; J trimming: 6 bases; junction bases outside the gene matches: 11. The CDR3 consists of 15 residues. Germline CDR1 is MNHEY and CDR2 is SMNVEV (reference sequence). CDR3 amino acids: CASSPKTGVSDGYTF. The CDR3 DNA reads as TGTGCCAGCAGTCCAAAGACAGGGGTTTCGGATGGCTACACCTTC.

The chain joins TRBV5-4 to TRBJ2-5; TRBD2 aligns across 14 bases. Looked up from germline, CDR1 is SGHNT and CDR2 is YYREEE (reference sequence). The V segment lost 0 bases and the J segment 4 bases; nucleotides outside the gene matches: 2. CDR3 length equals 16 residues. CDR3 nucleotide sequence: TGTGCCAGCAGCTTGGTTGGGACTAGCGGGAGAGAGACCCAGTACTTC. This codes for CASSLVGTSGRETQYF.

The CDR3 sequence: CASRLMLAGWVNEQFF. The CDR3 DNA is TGTGCCAGCAGGCTGATGCTAGCGGGATGGGTAAATGAGCAGTTCTTC. V gene TRBV7-9 combines with J gene TRBJ2-1, with TRBD2 matching 9 bases. Per the germline V gene, CDR1 is SEHNR and CDR2 is FQNEAQ (reference sequence). The CDR3 contains 16 residues. V trimming: 6 bases; J trimming: 7 bases; junction bases outside the gene matches: 13.

This chain uses TRBV27 with TRBJ2-1; 8 bases agree with TRBD2. V shed 2 bases and J 2 bases; nucleotides not matched to a gene: 2. Germline-derived CDR1 and CDR2 are MNHEY and SMNVEV (reference sequence). The CDR3 loop spans 15 amino acids. In DNA form, the CDR3 reads TGTGCCAGCAGTTTAGGGCGGGGGGCCTACAATGAGCAGTTCTTC. Translated: CASSLGRGAYNEQFF.

The V and J genes are TRBV29-1 and TRBJ1-2, with D uncertain. V was pared by 4 bases and J by 0 bases, with 9 bases between. Germline V gene data show CDR1 as SQVTM and CDR2 as ANQGSEA. The CDR3 runs 13 residues. In nucleotides, the CDR3 is TGCAGCGTTGGTGCAGGTACTAACTATGGCTACACCTTC. Amino acids: CSVGAGTNYGYTF.

This rearrangement joins TRBV19 to TRBJ2-7; 11 bases are shared with TRBD1. CDR3 length: 16 residues. V lost 5 bases, J lost 0 bases, and 6 bases stayed unmatched. The germline V gene encodes CDR1 LNHDA and CDR2 SQIVND (reference sequence). The CDR3 loop reads CASSGQGALSSYEQYF. In nucleotides, the CDR3 is TGTGCCAGTAGTGGACAGGGGGCCCTAAGCTCCTACGAGCAGTACTTC.

Concerning this clone: One junction end does not reproduce the germline sequence, and a read error may be involved. The V gene is TRBV5-1, the J gene TRBJ1-2; D gene ambiguous. The CDR3 is 13 residues long. Germline V gene data show CDR1 as SGHRS and CDR2 as YFSETQ. The CDR3 region is CASSLSANSGYTF. CDR3 bases: TGCGCCAGCAGCTTGTCCGCTAACTCTGGCTACACCTTC.

On this clone itself: The same CDR3 is also encoded by other DNA sequences in this sample. The V call is TRBV2, the J call TRBJ1-2; D might be TRBD1 (5 bases). The germline V gene has CDR1 SNHLY and CDR2 FYNNEI. The CDR3 totals 14 residues. The V gene lost 3 bases and the J gene lost 4 bases, with 12 bases spanning the gap. The CDR3 bases are TGTGCCAGCAGTGATGGGCAGGGAGGCTATGGCTACACCTTC. This sequence encodes CASSDGQGGYGYTF. The variable domain in full, with the rest retrieved from reference TRBV2 and TRBJ1-2, is EPEVTQTPSHQVTQMGQEVILRCVPISNHLYFYWYRQILGQKVEFLVSFYNNEISEKSEIFDDQFSVERPDGSNFTLKIRSTKLEDSAMYFCASSDGQGGYGYTFGSGTRLTVV.

The chain uses TRBV12-3 or TRBV12-4 and TRBJ1-6; maybe TRBD1 (5 bases). The length of the CDR3 is 13 residues. V was clipped by 2 bases and J by 8 bases, with 7 bases between them. The CDR3 sequence is CASSLTGDSPLHF. CDR3 nucleotides: TGTGCCAGCAGTTTAACAGGAGATTCACCCCTCCACTTT.

In the case of this clone: It is unclear where the CDR3 begins or ends on the DNA, so no DNA is shown, and the CDR3 is as TCRdb lists it. This sequence joins TRBV19 and TRBJ1-5. The germline V gene encodes CDR1 LNHDA and CDR2 SQIVND (reference sequence). The CDR3 length is 15 residues, termini included. This chain's CDR3 is CASTSGGEWNQPQHF.

The sample holds one count of this clone. The chain is built from TRBV6-5 and TRBJ2-7; 10 bases agree with TRBD1. The CDR3 contains 16 residues. Germline assignment: CDR1 MNHEY and CDR2 SVGAGI. V gave up 0 bases and J gave up 7 bases; unmatched junction bases: 9. The CDR3 spells CASSYSEDRGLGEQYF. The CDR3 bases are TGTGCCAGCAGTTACTCTGAAGACAGGGGGCTGGGGGAGCAGTACTTC.

The chain recombines TRBV20-1 with TRBJ1-5; D is undetermined. CDR3 length equals 13 residues. The V and J ends lost 3 bases and 3 bases respectively, with 9 bases between them. The germline V gene encodes CDR1 DFQATT and CDR2 SNEGSKA (reference sequence). CDR3 loop: CSASRGVNQPQHF. Written as DNA, the CDR3 is TGCAGTGCTAGTCGAGGAGTCAATCAGCCCCAGCATTTT.

V gene TRBV12-3 or TRBV12-4 combines with J gene TRBJ1-2; weak D call: TRBD1 (5 bases). The CDR3 extends over 13 amino acids. Trimming cost V 7 bases and J 8 bases, with 17 bases left between them. The CDR3 region has the DNA TGTGCCAGCACGACAGAGCCTGATATAGGCTACACCTTC. This gives the protein CASTTEPDIGYTF.

This clone was seen once. The CDR3 nucleotides read TGTGCCTGGAGTGTGTCTAGCGGCTTAACCGGGGAGCTGTTTTTT. It yields the protein CAWSVSSGLTGELFF. V is TRBV30 and J is TRBJ2-2, with TRBD2 identical over 7 bases. J lost 5 bases, V lost 0 bases, and 6 bases had no gene match. Germline loops: CDR1 GTSNPN, CDR2 SVGIG (reference sequence). The CDR3 has 15 residues.

This chain connects TRBV25-1 to TRBJ2-7; 12 bases match TRBD2. Germline V CDR1 and CDR2: MGHDK, SYGVNS. This CDR3 is 14 amino acids long. Losses at the gene ends were 2 bases for V and 6 bases for J; bases not matched to a gene: 2. As DNA, the CDR3 is TGTGCCAGCAGTGAAAGACTAGCGGGAGCCGAGCAGTACTTC. Its translation is CASSERLAGAEQYF.

The chain employs TRBV7-2 and TRBJ2-1, with 11 nucleotides matching TRBD2. This CDR3 contains 18 residues. Germline values: CDR1 SGHTA, CDR2 FQGNSA. Trimming removed 1 base from V and 3 bases from J; junction bases left unmatched: 8. The CDR3 bases are TGTGCCAGCAGCTTAGATTTAGCGGGAGGGCCACACTACAATGAGCAGTTCTTC. Its protein is CASSLDLAGGPHYNEQFF.

V usage is TRBV6-5 and J usage is TRBJ1-2; TRBD1 agrees at 8 bases. Germline trimming cut 2 bases from V and 8 bases from J; bases unmatched to any gene: 4. Per germline, CDR1 MNHEY and CDR2 SVGAGI. This CDR3 comprises 13 residues. The CDR3 spells CASSYTGQAGYTF. The CDR3 DNA reads as TGTGCCAGCAGTTACACGGGACAGGCGGGCTACACCTTC.

The rearrangement joins TRBV10-1 to TRBJ2-5; tentative D call: TRBD1 (6 bases). V was cut by 3 bases and J by 4 bases, with 6 bases left in between. Germline lookup yields CDR1 WNHNN and CDR2 SYGVQD (reference sequence). The length of the CDR3 is 12 residues. The CDR3 protein is CASSDRGETQYF. As DNA, the CDR3 is TGCGCCAGCAGTGACAGGGGAGAGACCCAGTACTTC.

J is TRBJ2-7 and V is TRBV30; TRBD2 matches 13 bases. Trimming at V came to 3 bases and at J to 4 bases, leaving 3 bases not matched to a gene. This CDR3 region has 14 residues. Germline V gives CDR1 GTSNPN, CDR2 SVGIG (reference sequence). This chain's CDR3 is CAWRLAGGYYEQYF. In DNA, the CDR3 is TGTGCCTGGAGACTAGCGGGAGGGTATTACGAGCAGTACTTC.

The CDR3 coding sequence is TGTGCCAGCAGCCAAAACAGGGGGAATGAGCAGTTCTTC. This codes for CASSQNRGNEQFF. The chain joins TRBV14 to TRBJ2-1; 8 nucleotides agree with TRBD1. This CDR3 is built from 13 residues. V lost 2 bases and J lost 7; bases outside the gene matches: 1. Germline values: CDR1 SGHDN, CDR2 FVKESK.

The rearrangement joins TRBV30 to TRBJ2-1; 7 bases are shared with TRBD2. In germline, CDR1 is GTSNPN, CDR2 SVGIG (reference sequence). The CDR3 consists of 14 residues. Germline trimming cut 6 bases from V and 9 bases from J; bases unmatched to any gene: 14. The DNA of the CDR3 is TGTGCCTGCCGCAAGAGGGAGGGCAAGCTTGAGCAGTTCTTC. Amino acid sequence: CACRKREGKLEQFF.

The chain has TRBV27 and TRBJ1-6; 8 nucleotides align to TRBD1. The ends lost 6 bases at V and 13 bases at J; junction bases unmatched: 11. Germline-derived CDR1 and CDR2 are MNHEY and SMNVEV (reference sequence). The CDR3 has 14 amino acids. CDR3 DNA sequence: TGTGCCAGCAGGGGGGACAGGCCCCGGGGGCCCCTCCACTTT. Its protein product is CASRGDRPRGPLHF.

The rearrangement links TRBV4-1 to TRBJ2-3, with D possibly TRBD2 on 5 matching bases. With 5 bases removed from V and 0 bases from J, the gap between germline ends came to 15 bases. Per the germline V gene, CDR1 is MGHRA and CDR2 is YSYEKL. This CDR3 has 16 residues. The CDR3 DNA is TGCGCCAGCAGCTCTAGGGCGGGTTCTAGCACAGATACGCAGTATTTT. Amino acids: CASSSRAGSSTDTQYF.

The J gene is TRBJ1-4, the V gene TRBV6-5; 10 positions match TRBD1. Germline V gene lookup returns CDR1 MNHEY and CDR2 SVGAGI. CDR3 length: 15 residues. With V trimmed by 6 bases and J by 7 bases, 8 bases remained unmatched. CDR3 loop: CASSQMTGGSEKLFF. The CDR3 bases are TGTGCCAGCAGCCAGATGACAGGGGGCTCTGAAAAACTGTTTTTT.